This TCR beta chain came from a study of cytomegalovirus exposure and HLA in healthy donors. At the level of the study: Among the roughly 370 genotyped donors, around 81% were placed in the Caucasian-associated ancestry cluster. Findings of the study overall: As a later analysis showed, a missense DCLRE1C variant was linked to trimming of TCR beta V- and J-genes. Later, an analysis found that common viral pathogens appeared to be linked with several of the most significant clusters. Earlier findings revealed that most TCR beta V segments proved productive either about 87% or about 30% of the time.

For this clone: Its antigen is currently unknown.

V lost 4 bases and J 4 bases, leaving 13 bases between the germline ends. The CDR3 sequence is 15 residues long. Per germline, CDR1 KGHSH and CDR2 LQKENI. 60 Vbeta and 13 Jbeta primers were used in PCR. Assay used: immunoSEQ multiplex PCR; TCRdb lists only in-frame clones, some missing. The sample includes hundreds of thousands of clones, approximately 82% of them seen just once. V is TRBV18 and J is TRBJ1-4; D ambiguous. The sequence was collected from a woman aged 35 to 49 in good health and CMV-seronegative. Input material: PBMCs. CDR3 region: CASSLGGGFNEKLFF. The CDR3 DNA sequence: TGTGCCAGCTCACTCGGTGGAGGGTTTAATGAAAAACTGTTTTTT.